Following are 3 T cell receptor beta chains from one sample sequenced in a study of cytomegalovirus exposure and HLA in healthy donors. The primer mix had 60 Vbeta and 13 Jbeta primers. This table comes from immunoSEQ multiplex PCR, and its TCRdb copy is limited to in-frame clones, with some not included. The profile covers more than 250,000 clones, with about 90% appearing a single time and more than 2% taken by the ten largest. Sequencing used PBMCs. These receptor sequences come from a woman aged 18-35 years in good health and CMV-seronegative.

The J gene is TRBJ1-4, the V gene TRBV2, with D possibly being TRBD1 (6 bases). The CDR3 length is 15 residues. CDR1 and CDR2 (germline): SNHLY, FYNNEI. Trimming took off 6 bases at V and 5 bases at J, with 16 bases between the two ends. The CDR3 region is CASRSSRQGNEKLFF. The CDR3 DNA reads as TGTGCCAGCAGGTCCTCCCGGCAGGGGAATGAAAAACTGTTTTTT.

The rearrangement links TRBV2 to TRBJ1-6; 9 positions match TRBD1. V lost 3 bases and J lost 9; bases outside the gene matches: 3. Germline-derived CDR1 and CDR2 are SNHLY and FYNNEI. CDR3 size: 14 residues. For the CDR3, the DNA is TGTGCCAGCAGTGAGGGACAGGGTGGTTCACCCCTCCACTTT. Translated, it gives CASSEGQGGSPLHF.

A remark on this clone: Other DNA variants within this sample encode the same CDR3. The rearrangement uses TRBV6-5 and TRBJ1-1, with D possibly matching TRBD1 (5 bases). Deletions cut 0 bases from V and 0 bases from J, with 8 bases between. The CDR3 totals 15 residues. Looked up from germline, CDR1 is MNHEY and CDR2 is SVGAGI. The CDR3 DNA sequence: TGTGCCAGCAGTTACTCAGGGGCCCTGAACACTGAAGCTTTCTTT. This translates into CASSYSGALNTEAFF.